Listed here are 5 T cell receptor beta chains from one sample, sequenced in a study of cytomegalovirus exposure and HLA in healthy donors. This PCR relied on a set of 60 Vbeta primers and 13 Jbeta primers. Method: immunoSEQ multiplex PCR; TCRdb's copy keeps in-frame clones and lacks some. Here the sample spans over 60,000 clones, about 81% being singletons. Sequenced material: PBMCs. These receptors were collected from an older man in good health and CMV-seronegative.

This chain joins TRBV4-2 and TRBJ2-5, with D unclear. V lost 1 base to trimming and J lost 2 bases, with 5 bases between them. CDR3 size: 13 residues. Germline CDR1 LGHNA, CDR2 YNFKEQ. The CDR3 sequence is CASSQGQQETQYF. In DNA, the CDR3 is TGTGCCAGCAGCCAAGGTCAGCAAGAGACCCAGTACTTC.

The gene calls are TRBV5-1 and TRBJ2-5; the match to TRBD1 covers 12 bases. This CDR3 spans 17 amino acids. CDR1 is SGHRS, CDR2 YFSETQ, per germline. J was trimmed by 5 bases and V by 0 bases; bases with no gene match: 8. CDR3 in amino acids: CASSLGPGQGARETQYF. The CDR3 nucleotides are TGCGCCAGCAGCTTGGGGCCGGGACAGGGGGCCCGGGAGACCCAGTACTTC. Together with reference TRBV5-1 and TRBJ2-5, the CDR3 gives the full variable domain: KAGVTQTPRYLIKTRGQQVTLSCSPISGHRSVSWYQQTPGQGLQFLFEYFSETQRNKGNFPGRFSGRQFSNSRSEMNVSTLELGDSALYLCASSLGPGQGARETQYFGPGTRLLVL.

This clone was seen more than once but under ten times. This chain joins TRBV11-2 and TRBJ2-5, with D perhaps matching TRBD2 (6 bases). The V gene lost 1 base and the J gene lost 1 base, with 13 bases spanning the gap. The CDR3 covers 16 residues. Germline V CDR1 and CDR2: SGHAT, FQNNGV. The CDR3 nucleotides are TGTGCCAGCAGCTTAGGTGGGCGGGGAGCCCAAGAGACCCAGTACTTC. It is translated as CASSLGGRGAQETQYF. The complete variable domain, with remaining parts taken from reference TRBV11-2 and TRBJ2-5, reads EAGVAQSPRYKIIEKRQSVAFWCNPISGHATLYWYQQILGQGPKLLIQFQNNGVVDDSQLPKDRFSAERLKGVDSTLKIQPAKLEDSAVYLCASSLGGRGAQETQYFGPGTRLLVL.

This clone was detected a few times. This may arise from a read error, as a much more abundant clone is one base away. The chain employs TRBV5-1 and TRBJ1-1; no definite D call. The germline V and J ends were trimmed by 0 bases and 5 bases, with 11 bases remaining between them. This CDR3 region has 14 residues. The germline V gene encodes CDR1 SGHRS and CDR2 YFSETQ. For the CDR3, the DNA is TGCGCCAGCAGCTTGGGTGGAGGAGGTACTGAAGCTTTCTTT. Its translation is CASSLGGGGTEAFF.

This clone was seen only once. One junction end does not reproduce the germline sequence, and a read error may be involved. The chain couples TRBV27 to TRBJ2-1, with 8 bases aligning to TRBD2. This CDR3 is built from 17 residues. Germline loops: CDR1 MNHEY, CDR2 SMNVEV (reference sequence). DNA of the CDR3: TGTGCCAGCAGTGGGGAGGGGCTAGCGGGCCTTTACACTGAGCAGTTCTTC. Its translation: CASSGEGLAGLYTEQFF.